This T cell receptor (beta chain) was captured in a study of blood T cell repertoires in COVID-19. On the study more broadly: There were acute and convalescent COVID-19 samples, and they came from the United States, Italy and Spain.

The study recruited people aged about 18 to 95 years across around 23 US areas. Study processing details: Cell counts per sample came from amplifying reference gene primers. Assay used: immunoSEQ multiplex PCR; TCRdb lists only in-frame clones, some missing. The V and J calls and clone size are taken from that table; D and trimming were inferred from the DNA. The sample carries hundreds of thousands of clones, about 90% recorded once. Per germline, CDR1 MGHRA and CDR2 YSYEKL. This CDR3 comprises 13 residues. Losses at the gene ends were 4 bases for V and 6 bases for J; bases not matched to a gene: 5. Sequenced: PBMCs or T cells enriched from blood (not recorded which). The TCR sequence derives from a woman younger than 30 with acute COVID-19. J is TRBJ1-2 and V is TRBV4-1, with TRBD1 matching over 7 bases. The DNA of the CDR3 is TGCGCCAGCAGCCCGACAGGGAGCCATGGCTACACCTTC. This sequence encodes CASSPTGSHGYTF.